The present T cell receptor beta chain was sequenced within a study of T cell clonality in common variable immunodeficiency. Clones were read by immunoSEQ multiplex PCR, and TCRdb kept only the in-frame ones, dropping some. This table holds 30,000 to 35,000 clones with no singletons; the top ten claim about 29%. The J segment lost 6 bases and the V segment lost 11 bases, leaving 17 bases of the junction unmatched. Germline CDR1 and CDR2: LNHDA and SQIVND (reference sequence). This CDR3 has 16 amino acids. General observations from the study: Common variable immunodeficiency TCR beta sequences reportedly had fewer deletions and N-nucleotide insertions. Compared with healthy controls, CVID subjects showed increased TCRbeta clonality, mostly in about a third.

As concerns this clone: What it recognizes is unknown. The DNA ends 3 residues before the CDR3 does, and the rest of the CDR3 is filled in from the germline J gene.

The sample taken for sequencing was peripheral blood mononuclear cells. The clonotype originates from a human donor with common variable immunodeficiency. The chain recombines TRBV19 with TRBJ1-4; 8 bases are a match to TRBD1. The chain's CDR3 is CAPHPGPNRGDEKLFF. The sequenced part of the CDR3 DNA is TGTGCCCCCCACCCGGGGCCCAACAGGGGGGATGAAAAA.